The 30 T cell receptor beta chains given below trace back to one sample, sequenced in a study of siplizumab effects on memory and regulatory T cells. Sequencing was performed with immunoSEQ multiplex PCR; in TCRdb, only in-frame clones are kept and a portion is missing. The sample lists about 100,000 clones, roughly 93% occurring once. Sequencing input: non-Treg CD4+ T cells sorted from blood. The receptor source for this set is a human donor in good health.

The J gene is TRBJ1-6, the V gene TRBV6-7; no reliable D call. TRBV6-7 falls under the ORF class, with uncertain function. The length of the CDR3 is 16 residues. The germline V and J ends were trimmed by 5 bases and 0 bases, with 11 bases remaining between them. The CDR3: CASSRTSSSYNSPLHF. DNA for the CDR3: TGTGCCAGCAGTCGGACCAGTAGCTCCTATAATTCACCCCTCCACTTT.

This clone was observed a few times. V gene TRBV18 combines with J gene TRBJ2-5; D uncertain. Germline CDR1 is KGHSH and CDR2 is LQKENI. Trimming took 6 bases from V and 6 from J, leaving 11 bases between them. This CDR3 contains 12 residues. The CDR3 region has the DNA TGTGCCAGCTCCCCCAGTCCCCAGACCCAGTACTTC. Translation gives CASSPSPQTQYF. The variable domain in full, completed from reference TRBV18 and TRBJ2-5, reads NAGVMQNPRHLVRRRGQEARLRCSPMKGHSHVYWYRQLPEEGLKFMVYLQKENIIDESGMPKERFSAEFPKEGPSILRIQQVVRGDSAAYFCASSPSPQTQYFGPGTRLLVL.

The genes are TRBV19 and TRBJ2-7, with 7 bases matching TRBD2. Germline V gives CDR1 LNHDA, CDR2 SQIVND (reference sequence). Germline trimming cut 5 bases from V and 5 bases from J; bases unmatched to any gene: 9. CDR3 size: 14 residues. CDR3 DNA: TGTGCCAGTAGTGGGGCGGGAGCGGGCGACGAGCAGTACTTC. It yields the protein CASSGAGAGDEQYF.

This clone has just one count. The chain has TRBV6-6 and TRBJ2-1; no firm D call. Germline CDR1 and CDR2: MNHNY and SVGAGI (reference sequence). The ends were cut back, 5 bases at V and 4 bases at J, with 3 bases in the middle. The CDR3 contains 11 residues. CDR3 coding DNA: TGTGCCAGCAGTATTTACAATGAGCAGTTCTTC. It yields the protein CASSIYNEQFF.

The chain employs TRBV5-4 and TRBJ1-2; 7 bases are shared with TRBD1. This CDR3 contains 13 residues. Germline lookup yields CDR1 SGHNT and CDR2 YYREEE (reference sequence). V gave up 0 bases and J gave up 6 bases; unmatched junction bases: 2. The CDR3 sequence is CASSLAGGDGYTF. CDR3 nucleotides: TGTGCCAGCAGCTTGGCAGGGGGAGATGGCTACACCTTC.

This chain uses TRBV27 with TRBJ1-4; 9 nucleotides align to TRBD1. V lost 5 bases and J lost 4; bases outside the gene matches: 14. This CDR3 is 18 amino acids long. From germline, CDR1 is MNHEY and CDR2 SMNVEV (reference sequence). The CDR3 is CASSIVGTGSAGNEKLFF. In DNA form, the CDR3 reads TGTGCCAGCAGTATAGTTGGGACAGGGTCGGCGGGTAATGAAAAACTGTTTTTT. The full variable domain, with the rest looked up from reference TRBV27 and TRBJ1-4, is EAQVTQNPRYLITVTGKKLTVTCSQNMNHEYMSWYRQDPGLGLRQIYYSMNVEVTDKGDVPEGYKVSRKEKRNFPLILESPSPNQTSLYFCASSIVGTGSAGNEKLFFGSGTQLSVL.

The chain employs TRBV10-3 and TRBJ2-3; D is unclear. The CDR3 has 13 amino acids. Per germline, CDR1 ENHRY and CDR2 SYGVKD. Trimming left V 3 bases short and J 5 bases short, with 9 bases between. CDR3 region: CAISDGPEDTQYF. CDR3 in DNA: TGTGCCATCAGTGATGGACCGGAAGATACGCAGTATTTT.

The rearrangement joins TRBV13 to TRBJ1-1, with D possibly TRBD1 on 5 matching bases. Trimming took off 3 bases at V and 0 bases at J, with 17 bases between the two ends. CDR1 and CDR2 from the germline V gene are PRHDT and FYEKMQ (reference sequence). The length of the CDR3 is 17 residues. Here the CDR3 DNA reads TGTGCCAGCAGCTTCAGACAGAAAGACTTCATGAACACTGAAGCTTTCTTT. Its protein product is CASSFRQKDFMNTEAFF.

The chain combines TRBV5-4 with TRBJ2-7; maybe TRBD2 (7 bases). The CDR3 has 15 amino acids. Trimming shortened V by 0 bases and J by 2 bases, and 12 bases separated the two germline ends. Germline CDR1 is SGHNT and CDR2 is YYREEE (reference sequence). The DNA for the CDR3 is TGTGCCAGCAGCTTGGATGGGCGGGGGCCCTACGAGCAGTACTTC. As protein: CASSLDGRGPYEQYF.

The J gene is TRBJ2-3, the V gene TRBV4-2, with D possibly being TRBD1 or TRBD2 (5 bases each). Germline CDR1 and CDR2: LGHNA and YNFKEQ. The V gene lost 4 bases and the J gene lost 5 bases, with 16 bases spanning the gap. The CDR3 is 15 residues long. CDR3 residues: CASSLFRESIDTQYF. The CDR3 nucleotides are TGTGCCAGCAGCCTCTTCAGGGAGAGTATAGATACGCAGTATTTT.

The rearrangement links TRBV7-3 to TRBJ2-3; TRBD1 is a possible D gene (6 bases). CDR1 and CDR2 from the germline V gene are SGHTA and FQGTGA. There are 13 residues in the CDR3. Trimming removed 6 bases at V and 4 bases at J, with 11 bases between. CDR3 sequence (DNA): TGTGCCAGCAGGGGACATCTTGCAGATACGCAGTATTTT. Protein product: CASRGHLADTQYF. Full variable domain (rest looked up from reference TRBV7-3 and TRBJ2-3): GAGVSQTPSNKVTEKGKYVELRCDPISGHTALYWYRQSLGQGPEFLIYFQGTGAADDSGLPNDRFFAVRPEGSVSTLKIQRTERGDSAVYLCASRGHLADTQYFGPGTRLTVL.

The V call is TRBV14, the J call TRBJ2-5; a possible D gene is TRBD1 (6 bases). V lost 4 bases, J lost 5 bases, and 23 bases lay in between. CDR1 is SGHDN, CDR2 FVKESK, per germline. The CDR3 is 17 amino acids. The CDR3 region has the DNA TGTGCCAGCAGCCTAAGACGCACAGGGAGAGCACGGGAGACCCAGTACTTC. Translated: CASSLRRTGRARETQYF.

The chain has TRBV27 and TRBJ2-1; D is unclear. The CDR3 sequence is 17 residues long. V was pared by 2 bases and J by 0 bases, with 14 bases between. Germline V gene sequence: CDR1 MNHEY, CDR2 SMNVEV (reference sequence). The CDR3, as DNA: TGTGCCAGCAGTTTAAGTTTATCGGCGAGCTCCTACAATGAGCAGTTCTTC. This codes for CASSLSLSASSYNEQFF.

The rearrangement joins TRBV6-6 to TRBJ1-2, with 7 bases fitting TRBD1. Trimming cost V 6 bases and J 5 bases; bases outside gene matches: 9. Germline CDR1 is MNHNY and CDR2 is SVGAGI (reference sequence). There are 14 residues in the CDR3. CDR3 bases: TGTGCCAGCAGCCGAGACAGGGATGGGTATGGCTACACCTTC. As protein: CASSRDRDGYGYTF.

The rearrangement links TRBV7-3 to TRBJ1-1; 8 positions match TRBD1. Trimming at V came to 2 bases and at J to 1 base, leaving 3 bases not matched to a gene. This CDR3 is 15 amino acids long. CDR1 SGHTA and CDR2 FQGTGA come from the germline V gene. This CDR3 is CASSLAGTGNTEAFF. CDR3 bases: TGTGCCAGCAGCTTAGCCGGGACAGGGAACACTGAAGCTTTCTTT.

A single count supports this clone. The rearrangement uses TRBV4-1 and TRBJ2-7; 11 bases map to TRBD2. J lost 3 bases, V lost 3 bases, and 4 bases had no gene match. CDR3 size: 15 residues. The V gene's germline CDR1 is MGHRA and CDR2 YSYEKL. The CDR3 nucleotides are TGCGCCAGCAGCCAGACTAGCGGGACTCACTACGAGCAGTACTTC. Encoded protein: CASSQTSGTHYEQYF.

The CDR3 DNA reads TGCGCCAGCAGCTTGGTGCCACAGCCAAGGCGTGGGGAGCAGTACTTC. Translating gives CASSLVPQPRRGEQYF. The chain uses TRBV5-1 and TRBJ2-7; unclear D gene. Per the germline V gene, CDR1 is SGHRS and CDR2 is YFSETQ. The CDR3 loop spans 16 amino acids. V dropped 0 bases and J dropped 7 bases, with 20 bases sitting between them.

The rearrangement uses TRBV6-6 and TRBJ2-1; the D is unclear. Germline V gene lookup returns CDR1 MNHNY and CDR2 SVGAGI (reference sequence). There are 12 residues in the CDR3. V lost 2 bases to trimming and J lost 7 bases, with 6 bases between them. The CDR3 DNA is TGTGCCAGCAGTTACGTGGGGAATGAGCAGTTCTTC. Translating gives CASSYVGNEQFF.

The chain carries TRBV14 and TRBJ2-4, with D possibly matching TRBD2 (6 bases). CDR1 and CDR2 (germline): SGHDN, FVKESK. With 10 bases removed from V and 5 bases from J, the gap between germline ends came to 21 bases. CDR3 length: 15 residues. The CDR3 protein is CAITPLAGKQNIQYF. CDR3 nucleotides: TGTGCCATAACTCCCTTGGCGGGGAAACAAAACATTCAGTACTTC.

This clone was seen just once. J is TRBJ2-5 and V is TRBV7-2, with D perhaps matching TRBD1 (6 bases). There are 13 residues in the CDR3. CDR1 is SGHTA, CDR2 FQGNSA, per germline. Trimming took 5 bases from V and 3 from J, leaving 10 bases between them. The CDR3 here is CASSRDNEETQYF. As DNA, the CDR3 is TGTGCCAGCAGCCGGGACAACGAAGAGACCCAGTACTTC.

This rearrangement joins TRBV4-1 to TRBJ1-2; 7 bases fit TRBD1. CDR1 and CDR2 from the germline V gene are MGHRA and YSYEKL. Losses at the gene ends were 4 bases for V and 2 bases for J; bases not matched to a gene: 10. The CDR3 contains 16 residues. In nucleotides, the CDR3 is TGCGCCAGCAGCCTCCGGTTGGGGACAGAGAACTATGGCTACACCTTC. This encodes CASSLRLGTENYGYTF.

The rearrangement uses TRBV29-1 and TRBJ1-4; D is perhaps TRBD1 (6 bases). Germline loops: CDR1 SQVTM, CDR2 ANQGSEA. V was trimmed by 4 bases and J by 5 bases, leaving 14 bases between them. CDR3 length equals 14 residues. Here the CDR3 reads CSVGGAGGNEKLFF. As DNA, the CDR3 is TGCAGCGTTGGTGGGGCTGGGGGCAATGAAAAACTGTTTTTT.

The V and J genes are TRBV9 and TRBJ1-1; D uncertain. V was trimmed by 2 bases and J by 2 bases, leaving 10 bases between them. This CDR3 region has 14 residues. Germline CDR1 is SGDLS and CDR2 is YYNGEE. The CDR3 reads CASSVEQTNTEAFF. As DNA, the CDR3 is TGTGCCAGCAGCGTGGAACAGACTAACACTGAAGCTTTCTTT.

The J gene is TRBJ2-3, the V gene TRBV11-2; D is perhaps TRBD1 or TRBD2 (5 bases each). CDR3 length: 16 amino acids. CDR1 is SGHAT, CDR2 FQNNGV, per germline. V was trimmed by 2 bases and J by 2 bases, leaving 14 bases between them. As DNA, the CDR3 is TGTGCCAGCAGCTTATGGGGCGGGTTACTCACAGATACGCAGTATTTT. Its translation: CASSLWGGLLTDTQYF. Based on the CDR3 plus reference TRBV11-2 and TRBJ2-3, the full variable domain is EAGVAQSPRYKIIEKRQSVAFWCNPISGHATLYWYQQILGQGPKLLIQFQNNGVVDDSQLPKDRFSAERLKGVDSTLKIQPAKLEDSAVYLCASSLWGGLLTDTQYFGPGTRLTVL.

V gene TRBV15 combines with J gene TRBJ2-7; TRBD2 matches at 8 bases. Looked up from germline, CDR1 is LNHNV and CDR2 is YYDKDF (reference sequence). V was clipped by 3 bases and J by 0 bases; unmatched bases: 4. There are 15 residues in the CDR3. The CDR3 DNA is TGTGCCACCAGCAGTCTAGCGGGTCGCTCCTACGAGCAGTACTTC. It encodes CATSSLAGRSYEQYF.

The V gene is TRBV18, the J gene TRBJ1-4; D gene unclear. Germline values: CDR1 KGHSH, CDR2 LQKENI. Trimming pared 3 bases from V and 5 bases from J, leaving 16 bases between. The CDR3 totals 16 residues. DNA of the CDR3: TGTGCCAGCTCACCGCCGATGGTGGCGGTGAATGAAAAACTGTTTTTT. Protein sequence: CASSPPMVAVNEKLFF.

The rearrangement joins TRBV19 to TRBJ1-5, with 7 bases fitting TRBD1. The CDR3 totals 16 residues. Trimming at V came to 9 bases and at J to 2 bases, leaving 13 bases not matched to a gene. In germline, CDR1 is LNHDA, CDR2 SQIVND (reference sequence). CDR3 region: CASIMAGGFGNQPQHF. The CDR3 DNA is TGTGCCAGCATAATGGCAGGGGGATTCGGCAATCAGCCCCAGCATTTT.

In its sample, this clone was seen once. This chain uses TRBV15 with TRBJ1-5; D uncertain. V dropped 0 bases and J dropped 9 bases, with 12 bases sitting between them. Germline V gene sequence: CDR1 LNHNV, CDR2 YYDKDF (reference sequence). There are 14 residues in the CDR3. DNA of the CDR3: TGTGCCACCAGCAGAGATCTCGAGGGAGGGCCCCAGCATTTT. This gives the protein CATSRDLEGGPQHF.

The chain employs TRBV5-4 and TRBJ2-7; perhaps D is TRBD1 or TRBD2 (5 bases each). Trimming took 0 bases from V and 2 from J, leaving 12 bases between them. Germline V gene sequence: CDR1 SGHNT, CDR2 YYREEE (reference sequence). This CDR3 has 15 amino acids. CDR3 in DNA: TGTGCCAGCAGCTTGGATTGGGGGTCAACCTACGAGCAGTACTTC. Protein: CASSLDWGSTYEQYF. The full variable domain, completed using reference TRBV5-4 and TRBJ2-7, is ETGVTQSPTHLIKTRGQQVTLRCSSQSGHNTVSWYQQALGQGPQFIFQYYREEENGRGNFPPRFSGLQFPNYSSELNVNALELDDSALYLCASSLDWGSTYEQYFGPGTRLTVT.

The rearrangement uses TRBV6-5 and TRBJ2-6, with D possibly TRBD1 on 6 matching bases. The CDR3 is 16 residues long. CDR1 is MNHEY, CDR2 SVGAGI, per germline. V dropped 4 bases and J dropped 0 bases, with 10 bases sitting between them. The CDR3 loop reads CASSSWTDSGANVLTF. CDR3 coding DNA: TGTGCCAGCAGTTCCTGGACAGACTCTGGGGCCAACGTCCTGACTTTC.